This TCR beta chain was sequenced in a study of T cell clonality in common variable immunodeficiency. This clone was observed many times. Its antigen remains unidentified. The read comes to an end 3 residues before the CDR3 does, leaving the germline J gene to fill in the end. Measured with immunoSEQ multiplex PCR; TCRdb has only the in-frame clones, and not every one. The record shows fewer than 60,000 clones for this sample, with no singletons present. Study-level points and caveats: Patient heterogeneity in the CVID cohort limited correlations between repertoire features and clinical complications.

The V end was cut by 4 bases, the J end by 0 bases, with 10 bases between. The CDR3 is 15 residues long. Germline V lookup: CDR1 SGHTA, CDR2 FQGNSA. The specimen sequenced was peripheral blood mononuclear cells. V is TRBV7-2 and J is TRBJ1-3; D gene uncertain. This clonotype was obtained from a person aged 18-70 years in good health. CDR3 DNA, as far as it was read: TGTGCCAGCAGCTGGCAGGCCATCTCTGGAAACACC. Protein: CASSWQAISGNT. The CDR3, in full, reads CASSWQAISGNTIYF. Using reference TRBV7-2 and TRBJ1-3 for the parts outside the CDR3, the full variable domain is GAGVSQSPSNKVTEKGKDVELRCDPISGHTALYWYRQSLGQGLEFLIYFQGNSAPDKSGLPSDRFSAERTGGSVSTLTIQRTQQEDSAVYLCASSWQAISGNTIYFGEGSWLTVV.